What follows are 15 T cell receptor beta chains derived from one specimen sequenced in a study of blood T cell repertoires in COVID-19. Clones were sequenced by immunoSEQ multiplex PCR, and TCRdb holds only the in-frame ones, with some missing. The table shows approximately 37,000 clones, with more than 85% occurring only once. Sequencing was performed on peripheral blood. These receptors all come from a man aged 45 to 65 in a cohort sampled during active COVID-19.

The chain is built from TRBV4-3 and TRBJ2-7; the D gene is possibly TRBD2 (6 bases). V was trimmed by 1 base and J by 3 bases, leaving 13 bases between them. The CDR3 totals 15 residues. The V gene's germline CDR1 is LGHNA and CDR2 YSLEER. DNA of the CDR3: TGCGCCAGCAGCCAAGGAGGAGGGCCTGGCTACGAGCAGTACTTC. This translates into CASSQGGGPGYEQYF.

The CDR3 protein is CASSFGRNYEQYV. CDR3 bases: TGTGCCAGCAGTTTTGGGAGAAACTACGAGCAGTACGTC. The chain carries TRBV27 and TRBJ2-7, with D possibly TRBD2 on 5 matching bases. V lost 3 bases, J lost 3 bases, and 9 bases lay in between. The V gene's germline CDR1 is MNHEY and CDR2 SMNVEV (reference sequence). The CDR3 consists of 13 residues.

The V and J genes are TRBV10-3 and TRBJ2-7; D gene unclear. Germline CDR1 is ENHRY and CDR2 is SYGVKD. Trimming removed 5 bases at V and 0 bases at J, with 14 bases between. The CDR3 totals 15 residues. The CDR3 region is CAISRLIRSSYEQYF. CDR3 bases: TGTGCCATCAGTCGATTGATTAGGAGCTCCTACGAGCAGTACTTC.

This chain joins TRBV4-1 and TRBJ2-5; TRBD2 matches 8 bases. Germline loops: CDR1 MGHRA, CDR2 YSYEKL. Trimming cost V 1 base and J 0 bases; bases outside gene matches: 7. CDR3 length: 17 amino acids. The CDR3 spells CASSQGWREEYQETQYF. The CDR3, as DNA: TGCGCCAGCAGCCAAGGGTGGCGGGAGGAGTACCAAGAGACCCAGTACTTC.

The J gene is TRBJ2-4, the V gene TRBV12-2; no check of the table's D call, TRBD2, against the DNA was made. TRBV12-2 is listed as a pseudogene. The CDR3 consists of 16 residues. The CDR3 reads CASRLDAEGAKNIQYF. The CDR3 bases are TGTGCAAGTCGCTTAGACGCAGAGGGAGCCAAAAACATTCAGTACTTC.

This clone was counted a few times. The CDR3 DNA reads as TGTGCCAGCAGCCCTAGTCTCAATTCACCCCTCCACTTT. Amino acids: CASSPSLNSPLHF. The V and J genes are TRBV14 and TRBJ1-6; unclear D gene. Trimming removed 4 bases from V and 7 bases from J, with 8 bases in between. CDR1 and CDR2 (germline): SGHDN, FVKESK. The CDR3 sequence is 13 residues long.

The genes are TRBV29-1 and TRBJ1-1, with 10 positions matching TRBD1. The J segment lost 4 bases and the V segment lost 4 bases, leaving 6 bases of the junction unmatched. CDR3 size: 14 residues. Germline V CDR1 and CDR2: SQVTM, ANQGSEA. CDR3 sequence (DNA): TGCAGCGTTGTAGGACAGGGGGTAAGCACTGAAGCTTTCTTT. Residues: CSVVGQGVSTEAFF.

V is TRBV7-6 and J is TRBJ1-6, with D possibly matching TRBD1 (6 bases). Germline CDR1 reads SGHVS; CDR2 reads FNYEAQ. The CDR3 runs to 16 residues. Between the trimmed V and J ends, which lost 0 bases and 2 bases, there was a span of 8 bases. The CDR3 DNA sequence: TGTGCCAGCAGCTTAGCACAGGGCGCCTATAATTCACCCCTCCACTTT. Protein sequence: CASSLAQGAYNSPLHF.

The chain combines TRBV12-3 or TRBV12-4 with TRBJ2-3; D gene ambiguous. The CDR3 loop spans 13 amino acids. V dropped 6 bases and J dropped 1 base, with 8 bases sitting between them. CDR3 protein: CASSLYRTDTQYF. The CDR3 region has the DNA TGTGCCAGCAGCCTCTATCGCACAGATACGCAGTATTTT.

V and J are TRBV19 and TRBJ2-3; weak D call: TRBD2 (6 bases). The CDR3 totals 12 residues. V lost 9 bases and J 0 bases, leaving 7 bases between the germline ends. Germline CDR1 is LNHDA and CDR2 is SQIVND (reference sequence). CDR3 loop: CARAGSTDTQYF. In nucleotides, the CDR3 is TGTGCCAGGGCGGGGAGCACAGATACGCAGTATTTT.

This chain links TRBV19 with TRBJ1-4; D possibly corresponds to TRBD1 (6 bases). The length of the CDR3 is 15 residues. Germline lookup yields CDR1 LNHDA and CDR2 SQIVND (reference sequence). The V gene lost 0 bases and the J gene lost 8 bases, with 13 bases spanning the gap. CDR3 nucleotides: TGTGCCAGTAGTATAGAGGGGGCCGGCTGGGAAAAACTGTTTTTT. This gives the protein CASSIEGAGWEKLFF.

The CDR3 DNA follows: TGTGCCAGCAGTTACATGGGCGGGAGGAGGAATGAGCAGTTCTTC. Its protein product is CASSYMGGRRNEQFF. The chain employs TRBV6-5 and TRBJ2-1; TRBD2 agrees at 8 bases. There are 15 residues in the CDR3. The germline gives CDR1 MNHEY, CDR2 SVGAGI. V lost 2 bases to trimming and J lost 7 bases; unmatched junction nucleotides: 7.

The chain employs TRBV5-4 and TRBJ1-3; weak D call: TRBD1 (6 bases). The CDR3 sequence is 16 residues long. The germline gives CDR1 SGHNT, CDR2 YYREEE (reference sequence). The V end lost 4 bases, the J end lost 0 bases, and 14 bases lay between the germline ends. The chain's CDR3 is CASSPDSVTSGNTIYF. For the CDR3, the DNA is TGTGCCAGCAGCCCGGACAGTGTTACCTCTGGAAACACCATATATTTT.

This clone is large (0.1 to 1%) within its sample. This sequence joins TRBV3-1 (or the pseudogene TRBV3-2) and TRBJ2-1; 9 nucleotides align to TRBD1. V lost 8 bases and J lost 7; bases outside the gene matches: 6. Germline CDR1 is LGHDT and CDR2 is YNNKEL (reference sequence). The CDR3 consists of 13 residues. The CDR3 reads CASEQGARNEQFF. In DNA form, the CDR3 reads TGTGCCAGCGAACAGGGGGCGCGTAATGAGCAGTTCTTC.

This clone was counted once. The chain carries TRBV30 and TRBJ2-7; perhaps TRBD2 as D (6 bases). The CDR3 is 15 amino acids. The V end lost 4 bases, the J end lost 7 bases, and 23 bases lay between the germline ends. From germline, CDR1 is GTSNPN and CDR2 SVGIG (reference sequence). CDR3 sequence reads: CAWKVQLGVRGEQYF. The CDR3 coding sequence is TGTGCCTGGAAGGTACAACTAGGCGTTCGGGGGGAGCAGTACTTC.